This T cell receptor beta chain was retrieved from a study of cytomegalovirus exposure and HLA in healthy donors. Vbeta (60) and Jbeta (13) primers were used in the PCR. The protocol was immunoSEQ multiplex PCR, while the TCRdb copy is restricted to in-frame clones and leaves out a portion. The sample holds fewer than 200,000 clones; roughly nine tenths are singletons and the top ten take under 1.2%. The study, taken as a whole, reports: Sequencing depth across donors, presence/absence analyses assumed, was roughly uniform.

Worth noting for this clone: As yet, its antigen is unknown.

Per the germline V gene, CDR1 is MNHEY and CDR2 is SMNVEV (reference sequence). The V gene lost 6 bases and the J gene lost 6 bases, with 15 bases spanning the gap. The CDR3 is 14 amino acids. The sample taken for sequencing was PBMCs. This chain connects TRBV27 to TRBJ1-5; D is perhaps TRBD1 (5 bases). This sequence was found in a boy between 2 and 10 years old in good health and CMV-seronegative. The CDR3 spells CASSPFQGSQPQHF. For the CDR3, the DNA is TGTGCCAGCAGCCCCTTCCAGGGTAGTCAGCCCCAGCATTTT.